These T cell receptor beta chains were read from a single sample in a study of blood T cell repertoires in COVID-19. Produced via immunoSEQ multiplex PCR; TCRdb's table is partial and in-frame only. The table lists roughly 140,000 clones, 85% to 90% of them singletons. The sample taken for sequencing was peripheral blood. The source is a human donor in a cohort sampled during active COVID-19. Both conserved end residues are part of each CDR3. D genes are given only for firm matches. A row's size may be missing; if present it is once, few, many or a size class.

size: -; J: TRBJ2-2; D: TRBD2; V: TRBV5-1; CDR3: CASSPLPGLAGGQNTGELFF; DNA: TGCGCCAGCAGCCCACTCCCGGGACTAGCGGGGGGGCAGAACACCGGGGAGCTGTTTTTT
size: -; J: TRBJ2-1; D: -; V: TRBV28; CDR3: CATIERGASYNEQFF; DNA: TGTGCCACGATCGAACGGGGGGCCTCCTACAATGAGCAGTTCTTC
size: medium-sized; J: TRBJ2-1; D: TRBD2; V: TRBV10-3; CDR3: CAISMGTSDYNEQFF; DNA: TGTGCCATCAGCATGGGGACTAGCGACTACAATGAGCAGTTCTTC
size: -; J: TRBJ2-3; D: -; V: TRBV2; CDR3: CASISERSTDTQYF; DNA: TGTGCCAGCATTTCAGAGCGGAGCACAGATACGCAGTATTTT
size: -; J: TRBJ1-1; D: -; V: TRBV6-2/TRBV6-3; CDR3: CASSTGGAVGTEAFF; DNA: TGTGCCAGCAGCACCGGGGGGGCTGTTGGCACTGAAGCTTTCTTT
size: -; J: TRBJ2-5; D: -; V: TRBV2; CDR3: CASKGVRKEETQYF; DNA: TGTGCCAGCAAGGGGGTCAGAAAGGAGGAGACCCAGTACTTC
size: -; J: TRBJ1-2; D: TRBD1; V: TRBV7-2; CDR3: CASSKSRGLSNYGYTF; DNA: TGTGCCAGCAGCAAGAGCAGGGGGCTGTCTAACTATGGCTACACCTTC
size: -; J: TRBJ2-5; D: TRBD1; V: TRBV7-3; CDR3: CASSSNRQGGGETQYF; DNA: TGTGCCAGCAGCTCCAACAGACAGGGTGGCGGTGAGACCCAGTACTTC
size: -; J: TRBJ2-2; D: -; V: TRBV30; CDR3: CAWRRSANTGELFF; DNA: TGTGCCTGGAGACGGAGTGCGAACACCGGGGAGCTGTTTTTT
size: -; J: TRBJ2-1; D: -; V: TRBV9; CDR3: CASSVGLFYANEQFF; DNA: TGTGCCAGCAGCGTAGGACTATTTTATGCCAATGAGCAGTTCTTC
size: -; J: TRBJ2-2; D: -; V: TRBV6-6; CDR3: CASSLGLANTGELFF; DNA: TGTGCCAGCAGCCTCGGACTCGCGAACACCGGGGAGCTGTTTTTT
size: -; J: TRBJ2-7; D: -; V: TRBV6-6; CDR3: CASSGGADFYEQYF; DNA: TGTGCCAGCAGTGGAGGGGCTGACTTTTACGAGCAGTACTTC
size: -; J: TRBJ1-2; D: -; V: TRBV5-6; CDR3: CASSLGTGNGYTF; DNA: TGTGCCAGCAGCTTGGGAACAGGGAATGGCTACACCTTC
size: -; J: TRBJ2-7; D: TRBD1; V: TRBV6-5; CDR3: CASSYRKLDRVYEQYF; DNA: TGTGCCAGCAGTTACCGAAAACTGGACAGGGTCTACGAGCAGTACTTC
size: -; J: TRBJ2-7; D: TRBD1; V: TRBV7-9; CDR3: CASSLGGGDRDEQYF; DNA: TGTGCCAGCAGCTTAGGAGGGGGGGACAGGGACGAGCAGTACTTC
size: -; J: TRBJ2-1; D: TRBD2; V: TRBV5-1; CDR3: CASSLQTSGDNEQFF; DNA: TGCGCCAGCAGCCTTCAGACTAGCGGCGACAATGAGCAGTTCTTC
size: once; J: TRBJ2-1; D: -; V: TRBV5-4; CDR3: CASSLGLDSYNEQFF; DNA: TGTGCCAGCAGCTTGGGGCTAGATTCCTACAATGAGCAGTTCTTC
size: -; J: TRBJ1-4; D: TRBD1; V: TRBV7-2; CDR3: CASSARDSRNEKLFF; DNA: TGTGCCAGCAGCGCCCGGGACAGTCGTAATGAAAAACTGTTTTTT
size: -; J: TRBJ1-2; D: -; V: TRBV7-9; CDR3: CASRKIIYGYTF; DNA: TGTGCCAGCCGTAAAATAATCTATGGCTACACCTTC
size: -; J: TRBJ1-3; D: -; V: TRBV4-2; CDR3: CASSQVQENTIYF; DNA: TGTGCCAGCAGCCAAGTACAGGAAAACACCATATATTTT
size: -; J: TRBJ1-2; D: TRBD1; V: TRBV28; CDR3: CASSSGGLGYGYTF; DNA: TGTGCCAGCAGTTCAGGGGGGCTGGGCTATGGCTACACCTTC